One and the same sample provided the 8 T cell receptor beta chains below, sequenced in a study of control samples from healthy donors and cancer patients. TCRdb's table, derived via immunoSEQ multiplex PCR, lists solely in-frame clones and lacks some. The sample has 100,000 to 150,000 clones, about 90% seen once. The sequencing input was blood. The receptors here all came from a man younger than 35 in good health.

This clone was seen only once. The V call is TRBV5-4, the J call TRBJ2-2, with a weak D call TRBD1 (6 bases). The V end was cut by 0 bases, the J end by 2 bases, with 11 bases between. Germline CDR1 reads SGHNT; CDR2 reads YYREEE (reference sequence). CDR3 length: 16 amino acids. In DNA, the CDR3 is TGTGCCAGCAGCTTGGTTACAGGGTCTAACACCGGGGAGCTGTTTTTT. Translating gives CASSLVTGSNTGELFF.

This chain links TRBV9 with TRBJ2-4; the D is unclear. V lost 4 bases and J lost 8, with 19 bases in between. The CDR3 loop spans 15 amino acids. Per germline, CDR1 SGDLS and CDR2 YYNGEE. This CDR3 is CASSLEIGPGDIQYF. The CDR3 nucleotides are TGTGCCAGCAGCTTAGAGATTGGACCGGGTGACATTCAGTACTTC.

This clone was counted once. V and J are TRBV15 and TRBJ2-7, with 9 bases aligning to TRBD1. Germline V gives CDR1 LNHNV, CDR2 YYDKDF (reference sequence). CDR3 length: 14 amino acids. With V trimmed by 5 bases and J by 6 bases, 8 bases remained unmatched. CDR3 amino acids: CATSGRDRVSEQYF. CDR3 nucleotide sequence: TGTGCCACCAGCGGCCGGGACAGGGTATCCGAGCAGTACTTC.

The chain uses TRBV3-1 (or the pseudogene TRBV3-2) and TRBJ2-4; TRBD1 is a possible D gene (7 bases). Deletions cut 0 bases from V and 3 bases from J, with 15 bases between. CDR1 is LGHDT, CDR2 YNNKEL, per germline (reference sequence). This CDR3 contains 17 residues. The CDR3 spells CASSQDQGEVSKNIQYF. CDR3 coding DNA: TGTGCCAGCAGCCAAGATCAGGGGGAGGTGAGCAAAAACATTCAGTACTTC.

The V call is TRBV5-1, the J call TRBJ1-2; D not certain. This CDR3 contains 16 residues. V was cut by 0 bases and J by 3 bases, with 15 bases left in between. Germline V gives CDR1 SGHRS, CDR2 YFSETQ. The CDR3 reads CASSLEGTGPDYGYTF. CDR3 nucleotides: TGCGCCAGCAGCTTGGAGGGTACTGGTCCCGACTATGGCTACACCTTC.

The genes are TRBV7-2 and TRBJ2-1, with D maybe TRBD2 (5 bases). Trimming left V 5 bases short and J 6 bases short, with 11 bases between. Germline loops: CDR1 SGHTA, CDR2 FQGNSA. CDR3 size: 13 residues. CDR3 nucleotides: TGTGCCAGCAGCCCAGGAGGCGCCAATGAGCAGTTCTTC. It codes for CASSPGGANEQFF.

This clone appeared a single time. Other nucleotide sequences in the sample specify the same CDR3. The chain couples TRBV4-1 to TRBJ1-5; no firm D call. V was trimmed by 0 bases and J by 3 bases, leaving 9 bases between them. Germline assignment: CDR1 MGHRA and CDR2 YSYEKL. The CDR3 runs to 15 residues. The DNA of the CDR3 is TGCGCCAGCAGCCAAGATGGGCAATTCAATCAGCCCCAGCATTTT. This encodes CASSQDGQFNQPQHF.

The gene calls are TRBV5-6 and TRBJ1-2; maybe TRBD1 (6 bases). Germline assignment: CDR1 SGHDT and CDR2 YYEEEE. CDR3 length: 14 amino acids. The V end was cut by 5 bases, the J end by 3 bases, with 14 bases between. The CDR3: CASSLDRRDYGYTF. The CDR3 region has the DNA TGTGCCAGCAGTCTGGACAGAAGAGACTATGGCTACACCTTC. The full variable domain, its missing parts supplied by reference TRBV5-6 and TRBJ1-2, is DAGVTQSPTHLIKTRGQQVTLRCSPKSGHDTVSWYQQALGQGPQFIFQYYEEEERQRGNFPDRFSGHQFPNYSSELNVNALLLGDSALYLCASSLDRRDYGYTFGSGTRLTVV.